This entry concerns a single T cell receptor beta chain. Antigen: not known. Scientists ran DNA taken from cultured CD4+ T cells through the Oncomine TCR Beta short-read assay for sequencing. The authors extracted genomic DNA from cultured CD4+ T cells. TCRdb processed the PCR reads anew with MiXCR; each CDR3 protein has one entry. The sample carries about 15,000 distinct CDR3 sequences, 30% recorded once. These data belong to a study of vaccination and CD4 T cells after COVID-19. At the level of the study: Participants got two doses of BNT162b2 or mRNA-1273 vaccine.

Treatment described: approximately 9-day PBMC culture with coronavirus spike peptide pools or control peptides (ViraFEST assay). Study conclusions and caveats: Spike mono-reactivity held for 304 of 307 vaccine-specific clones in convalescent patients.

Germline V gene sequence: CDR1 SNHLY, CDR2 FYNNEI. Trimming cost V 2 bases and J 6 bases, with 16 bases left between them. The CDR3 totals 15 residues. The chain uses TRBV2 and TRBJ1-1, with D maybe TRBD1 (5 bases). The material sequenced was cultured CD4+ T cells from blood. This TCR derives from a human donor with COVID-19. CDR3 coding DNA: TGTGCCAGCAGTGAAAGTCGGGGGGGGGACGCTGAAGCTTTCTTT. It codes for CASSESRGGDAEAFF.